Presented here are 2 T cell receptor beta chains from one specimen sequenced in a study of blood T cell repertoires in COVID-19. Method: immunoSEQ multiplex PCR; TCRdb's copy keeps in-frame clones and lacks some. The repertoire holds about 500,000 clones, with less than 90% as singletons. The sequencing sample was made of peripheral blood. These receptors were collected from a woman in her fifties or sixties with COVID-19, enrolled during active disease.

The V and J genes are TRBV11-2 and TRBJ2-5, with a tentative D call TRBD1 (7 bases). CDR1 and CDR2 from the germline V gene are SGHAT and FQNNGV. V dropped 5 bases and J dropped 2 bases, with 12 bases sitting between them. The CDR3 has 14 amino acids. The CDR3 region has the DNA TGTGCCAGCAGCCGCGGGACAGCACAAGAGACCCAGTACTTC. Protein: CASSRGTAQETQYF.

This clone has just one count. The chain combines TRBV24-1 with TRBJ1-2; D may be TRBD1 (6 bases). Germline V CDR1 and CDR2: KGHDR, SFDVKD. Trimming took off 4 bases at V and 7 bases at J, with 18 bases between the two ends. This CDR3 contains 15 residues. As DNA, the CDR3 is TGTGCCACCAGTGAGTCTGACAGGCACTGGGCTGGCTACACCTTC. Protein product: CATSESDRHWAGYTF.